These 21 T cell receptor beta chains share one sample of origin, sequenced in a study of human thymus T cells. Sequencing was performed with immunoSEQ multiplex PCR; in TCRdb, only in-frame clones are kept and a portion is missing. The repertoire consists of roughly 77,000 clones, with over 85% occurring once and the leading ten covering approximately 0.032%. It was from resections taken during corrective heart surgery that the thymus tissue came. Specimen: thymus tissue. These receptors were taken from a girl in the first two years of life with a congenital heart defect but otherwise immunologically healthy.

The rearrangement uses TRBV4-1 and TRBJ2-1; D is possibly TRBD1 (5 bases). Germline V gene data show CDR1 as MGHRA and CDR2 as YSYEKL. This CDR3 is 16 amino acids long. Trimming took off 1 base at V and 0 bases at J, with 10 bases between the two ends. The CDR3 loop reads CASSQVDSLSYNEQFF. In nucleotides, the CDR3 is TGCGCCAGCAGCCAAGTAGACAGTCTCTCCTACAATGAGCAGTTCTTC.

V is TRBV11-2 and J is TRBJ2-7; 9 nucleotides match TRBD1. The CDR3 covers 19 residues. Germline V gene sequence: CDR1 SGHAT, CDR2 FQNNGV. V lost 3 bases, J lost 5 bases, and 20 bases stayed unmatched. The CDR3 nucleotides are TGTGCCAGCAGCTTTACAGGAGCGTACTCGGGACAGGGATTGGACGAGCAGTACTTC. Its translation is CASSFTGAYSGQGLDEQYF.

CDR3 loop: CASGPPGVSEAFF. The CDR3 nucleotides are TGTGCCAGCGGTCCCCCTGGGGTATCTGAAGCTTTCTTT. The chain recombines TRBV28 with TRBJ1-1; no firm D call. CDR3 size: 13 residues. V was cut by 8 bases and J by 6 bases, with 16 bases left in between. Germline V lookup: CDR1 MDHEN, CDR2 SYDVKM.

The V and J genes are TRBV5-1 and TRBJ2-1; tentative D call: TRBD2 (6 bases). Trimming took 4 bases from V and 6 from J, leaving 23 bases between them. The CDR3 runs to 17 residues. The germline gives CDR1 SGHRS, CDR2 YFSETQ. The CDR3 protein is CASSRETGSVRFNEQFF. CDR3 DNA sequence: TGCGCCAGCAGCAGAGAGACCGGGAGTGTCAGATTCAATGAGCAGTTCTTC.

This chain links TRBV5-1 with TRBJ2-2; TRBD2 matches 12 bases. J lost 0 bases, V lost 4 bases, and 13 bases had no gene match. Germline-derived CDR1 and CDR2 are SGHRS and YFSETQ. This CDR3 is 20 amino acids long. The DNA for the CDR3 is TGCGCCAGCAGCCTCGCCCTGGGACTAGCGGGCCGATCGAACACCGGGGAGCTGTTTTTT. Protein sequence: CASSLALGLAGRSNTGELFF.

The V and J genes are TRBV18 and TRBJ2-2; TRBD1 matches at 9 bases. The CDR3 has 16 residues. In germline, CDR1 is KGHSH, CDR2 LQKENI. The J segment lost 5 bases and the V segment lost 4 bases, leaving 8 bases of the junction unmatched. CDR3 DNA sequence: TGTGCCAGCTCACGAAATCGGGACAGGGTAACCGGGGAGCTGTTTTTT. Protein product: CASSRNRDRVTGELFF.

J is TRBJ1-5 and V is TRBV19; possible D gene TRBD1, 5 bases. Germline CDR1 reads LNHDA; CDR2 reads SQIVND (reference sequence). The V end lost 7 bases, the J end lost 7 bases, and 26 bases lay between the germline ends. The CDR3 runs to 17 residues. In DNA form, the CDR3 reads TGTGCCAGTAAAGAAGAGACTCGGGGGGATCCAAAACAGCCCCAGCATTTT. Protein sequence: CASKEETRGDPKQPQHF.

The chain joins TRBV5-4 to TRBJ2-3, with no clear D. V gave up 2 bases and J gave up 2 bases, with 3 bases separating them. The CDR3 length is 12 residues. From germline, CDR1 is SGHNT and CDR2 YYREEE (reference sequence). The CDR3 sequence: CASSFFTDTQYF. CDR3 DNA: TGTGCCAGCAGCTTCTTCACAGATACGCAGTATTTT. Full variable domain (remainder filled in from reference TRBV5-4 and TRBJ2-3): ETGVTQSPTHLIKTRGQQVTLRCSSQSGHNTVSWYQQALGQGPQFIFQYYREEENGRGNFPPRFSGLQFPNYSSELNVNALELDDSALYLCASSFFTDTQYFGPGTRLTVL.

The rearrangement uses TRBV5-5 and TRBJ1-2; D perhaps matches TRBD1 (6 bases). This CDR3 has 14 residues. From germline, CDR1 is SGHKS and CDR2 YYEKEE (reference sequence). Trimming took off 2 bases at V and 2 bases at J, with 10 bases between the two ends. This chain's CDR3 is CASSFRTANYGYTF. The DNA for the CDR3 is TGTGCCAGCAGCTTTAGGACAGCCAACTATGGCTACACCTTC. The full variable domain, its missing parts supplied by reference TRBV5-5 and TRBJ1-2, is DAGVTQSPTHLIKTRGQQVTLRCSPISGHKSVSWYQQVLGQGPQFIFQYYEKEERGRGNFPDRFSARQFPNYSSELNVNALLLGDSALYLCASSFRTANYGYTFGSGTRLTVV.

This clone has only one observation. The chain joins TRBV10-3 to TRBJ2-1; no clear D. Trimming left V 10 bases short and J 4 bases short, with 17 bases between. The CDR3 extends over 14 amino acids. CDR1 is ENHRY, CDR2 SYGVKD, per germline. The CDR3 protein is CATVSETLYNEQFF. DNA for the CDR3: TGTGCCACGGTGAGCGAAACATTGTACAATGAGCAGTTCTTC.

The CDR3 DNA follows: TGCGCCAGCAGCTCCCCGTTAAGCGGCCGGAGCACAGATACGCAGTATTTT. Its protein product is CASSSPLSGRSTDTQYF. The chain carries TRBV5-1 and TRBJ2-3; a possible D gene is TRBD2 (5 bases). The germline V gene has CDR1 SGHRS and CDR2 YFSETQ. Deletions cut 3 bases from V and 0 bases from J, with 17 bases between. The CDR3 runs 17 residues. Supplemented by reference TRBV5-1 and TRBJ2-3, the full variable domain reads KAGVTQTPRYLIKTRGQQVTLSCSPISGHRSVSWYQQTPGQGLQFLFEYFSETQRNKGNFPGRFSGRQFSNSRSEMNVSTLELGDSALYLCASSSPLSGRSTDTQYFGPGTRLTVL.

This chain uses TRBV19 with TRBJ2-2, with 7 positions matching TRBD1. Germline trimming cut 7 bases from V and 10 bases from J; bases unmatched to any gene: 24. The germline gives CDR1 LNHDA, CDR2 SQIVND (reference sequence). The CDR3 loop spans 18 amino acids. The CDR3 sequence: CASNSFYLTGPVFEELFF. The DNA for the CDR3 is TGTGCCAGTAACTCTTTCTATTTGACAGGGCCCGTCTTCGAGGAGCTGTTTTTT.

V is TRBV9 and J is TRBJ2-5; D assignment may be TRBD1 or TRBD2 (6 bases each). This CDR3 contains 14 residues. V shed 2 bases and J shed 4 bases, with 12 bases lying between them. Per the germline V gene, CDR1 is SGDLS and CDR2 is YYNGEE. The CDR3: CASSVAGEVETQYF. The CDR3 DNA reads TGTGCCAGCAGCGTGGCAGGGGAGGTAGAGACCCAGTACTTC.

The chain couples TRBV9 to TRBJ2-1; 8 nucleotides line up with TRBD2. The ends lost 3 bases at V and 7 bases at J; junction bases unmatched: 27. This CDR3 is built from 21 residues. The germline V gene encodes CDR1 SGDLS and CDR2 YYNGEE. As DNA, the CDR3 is TGTGCCAGCAGCGCCGATAGCGGGACAAGCGGGAGCCATCCCTGGGGGAATGAGCAGTTCTTC. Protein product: CASSADSGTSGSHPWGNEQFF.

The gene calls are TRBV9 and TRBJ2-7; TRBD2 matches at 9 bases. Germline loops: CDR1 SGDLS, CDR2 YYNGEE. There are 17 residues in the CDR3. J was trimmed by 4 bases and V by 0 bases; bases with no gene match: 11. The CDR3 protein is CASSVGVRGTSPYEQYF. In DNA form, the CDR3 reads TGTGCCAGCAGCGTAGGGGTCCGAGGGACTAGCCCTTACGAGCAGTACTTC.

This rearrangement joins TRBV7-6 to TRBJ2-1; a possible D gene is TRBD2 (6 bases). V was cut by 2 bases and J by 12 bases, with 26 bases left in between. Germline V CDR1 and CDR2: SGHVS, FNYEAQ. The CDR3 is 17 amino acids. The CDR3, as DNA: TGTGCCAGCAGCTTAAGGGACTTCCTCGATCCACCCGACGGGCAGTTCTTC. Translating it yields CASSLRDFLDPPDGQFF.

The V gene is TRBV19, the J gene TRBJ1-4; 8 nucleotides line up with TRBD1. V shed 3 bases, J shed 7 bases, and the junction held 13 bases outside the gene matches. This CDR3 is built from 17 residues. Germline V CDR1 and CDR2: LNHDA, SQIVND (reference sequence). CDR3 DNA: TGTGCCAGTAGTATCGACAAGGGCGGACAGGGTTGTGAAAAACTGTTTTTT. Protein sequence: CASSIDKGGQGCEKLFF.

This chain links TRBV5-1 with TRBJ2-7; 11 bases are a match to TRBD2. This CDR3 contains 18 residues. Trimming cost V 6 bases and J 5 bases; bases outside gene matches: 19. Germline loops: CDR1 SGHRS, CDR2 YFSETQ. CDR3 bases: TGCGCCAGCACCCGCGGCGGGACTAGCGGTCCAGCAATGCACGAGCAGTACTTC. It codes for CASTRGGTSGPAMHEQYF.

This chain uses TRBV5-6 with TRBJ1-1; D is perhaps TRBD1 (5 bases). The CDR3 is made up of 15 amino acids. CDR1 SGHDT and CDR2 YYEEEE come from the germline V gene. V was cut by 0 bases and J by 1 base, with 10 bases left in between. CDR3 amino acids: CASSLVGHTNTEAFF. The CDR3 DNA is TGTGCCAGCAGCTTGGTCGGACACACGAACACTGAAGCTTTCTTT.

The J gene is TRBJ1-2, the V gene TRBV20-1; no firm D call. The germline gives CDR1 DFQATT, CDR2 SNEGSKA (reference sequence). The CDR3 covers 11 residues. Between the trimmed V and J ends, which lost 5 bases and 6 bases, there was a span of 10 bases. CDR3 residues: CSAHGDHGYTF. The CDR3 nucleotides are TGCAGTGCTCACGGGGATCATGGCTACACCTTC.

CDR3 sequence: CASSPLQETQYF. The CDR3 DNA reads as TGTGCCAGCTCACCACTCCAAGAGACCCAGTACTTC. V usage is TRBV18 and J usage is TRBJ2-5; unclear D gene. This CDR3 comprises 12 residues. V gave up 1 base and J gave up 1 base, with 1 base separating them. CDR1 is KGHSH and CDR2 is LQKENI in the germline V gene.